A selection of T cell receptor beta chains follows, all from one sample in a study of cytomegalovirus exposure and HLA in healthy donors. The repertoire was sequenced with immunoSEQ multiplex PCR; TCRdb's copy has only in-frame clones and lacks some. Of 200,000 or so clones listed, around 90% were seen once; the top ten hold 2.9%. The source material was PBMCs. These TCRs come from a woman between 18 and 29 years old in good health and CMV-seronegative. Each CDR3 is given with its conserved first and last residue. A D gene is named only where the DNA matches it firmly. The listing skips clone size in some rows; elsewhere it reads once, few, many or a size class.

CDR3	DNA	size	V	J	D
CASVGGPLAGQPQHF	TGTGCCAGCGTAGGGGGGCCTCTAGCGGGGCAGCCCCAGCATTTT	.	TRBV19	TRBJ1-5	.
CASSLGGWGPSYTF	TGTGCCAGCAGTTTGGGGGGGTGGGGCCCCAGCTACACCTTC	.	TRBV28	TRBJ1-2	.
CASNGQSYEQYF	TGTGCTTCGAATGGACAGTCCTACGAGCAGTACTTC	few	TRBV28	TRBJ2-7	.
CASSQEVGAEAFF	TGTGCCAGCAGTCAAGAGGTAGGCGCTGAAGCTTTCTTT	once	TRBV6-5	TRBJ1-1	.
CAWSVQGGGELFF	TGTGCCTGGAGTGTCCAGGGAGGCGGGGAGCTGTTTTTT	.	TRBV30	TRBJ2-2	.
CASRGSGSNEQYF	TGCGCCAGCCGGGGAAGCGGGAGCAACGAGCAGTACTTC	.	TRBV5-1	TRBJ2-7	TRBD2
CASSYLRNQPQHF	TGTGCCAGCAGTTACCTCAGAAATCAGCCCCAGCATTTT	.	TRBV28	TRBJ1-5	.
CASSYSIDRVYGYTF	TGTGCCAGCAGTTACTCGATCGACAGGGTCTATGGCTACACCTTC	.	TRBV6-6	TRBJ1-2	TRBD1
CASKPKREIFYEQFF	TGTGCCAGCAAACCAAAGCGGGAGATTTTCTATGAGCAGTTCTTC	once	TRBV6-1	TRBJ2-1	TRBD2
CASSPRQGQGLGLNTEAFF	TGCGCCAGCAGCCCACGCCAAGGACAGGGTTTGGGACTGAACACTGAAGCTTTCTTT	.	TRBV4-1	TRBJ1-1	TRBD1
CASSDRPGQTIYGYTF	TGTGCCAGCAGTGACCGACCGGGACAGACTATTTATGGCTACACCTTC	.	TRBV6-4	TRBJ1-2	TRBD1
CAINGLAGDTGELFF	TGTGCCATCAACGGACTAGCGGGAGACACCGGGGAGCTGTTTTTT	.	TRBV10-3	TRBJ2-2	TRBD2
CASSEPVGGSNQPQHF	TGTGCCAGCAGTGAACCGGTGGGGGGATCAAATCAGCCCCAGCATTTT	.	TRBV6-1	TRBJ1-5	.
CASRGRSAYEQYF	TGTGCCAGCCGCGGGCGGTCTGCCTACGAGCAGTACTTC	.	TRBV13	TRBJ2-7	.
CASALAGGELFF	TGTGCCAGTGCGCTAGCCGGCGGGGAGCTGTTTTTT	.	TRBV6-1	TRBJ2-2	.
CASRQMGQGSSYEQYF	TGCGCCAGCAGACAGATGGGACAGGGGAGCTCCTACGAGCAGTACTTC	.	TRBV10-2	TRBJ2-7	TRBD1
CASSLQGSYEQYF	TGTGCCAGCAGTTTGCAGGGTTCCTACGAGCAGTACTTC	.	TRBV27	TRBJ2-7	.
CASSPGSGSSYEQYF	TGTGCCAGCAGCCCGGGTAGCGGGAGCTCCTACGAGCAGTACTTC	.	TRBV11-2	TRBJ2-7	TRBD2
CASSLSAGTGADYGYTF	TGTGCCAGCAGTTTATCCGCCGGGACAGGGGCAGACTATGGCTACACCTTC	few	TRBV28	TRBJ1-2	TRBD1
CASSWGLKGYQPQHF	TGTGCCAGCAGTTGGGGCCTTAAGGGTTACCAGCCCCAGCATTTT	.	TRBV28	TRBJ1-5	.
CASSYTGIGQPQHF	TGTGCCAGCAGTTACACAGGGATCGGTCAGCCCCAGCATTTT	.	TRBV6-6	TRBJ1-5	.
CASSPLDPRVYGYTF	TGTGCCAGTAGTCCCCTAGACCCCAGGGTCTATGGCTACACCTTC	.	TRBV19	TRBJ1-2	.
CASSFRGNYGYTF	TGTGCCAGCAGTTTCAGGGGGAACTATGGCTACACCTTC	.	TRBV28	TRBJ1-2	TRBD1
CASSAQGQPNTEAFF	TGTGCCAGCAGCGCGCAAGGACAGCCTAACACTGAAGCTTTCTTT	.	TRBV9	TRBJ1-1	.
CASSQTGFYGYTF	TGTGCCAGCAGCCAGACAGGGTTCTATGGCTACACCTTC	.	TRBV27	TRBJ1-2	TRBD1
CASSFRTMNTEAFF	TGTGCCAGTAGTTTCAGGACAATGAACACTGAAGCTTTCTTT	.	TRBV19	TRBJ1-1	.
CASSDIRGTSYEQYF	TGTGCCAGCAGCGATATAAGGGGGACCTCCTACGAGCAGTACTTC	.	TRBV5-4	TRBJ2-7	.
CASSLGRQASGQYF	TGTGCCAGCAGCTTAGGGAGACAGGCCTCGGGGCAGTACTTC	.	TRBV7-9	TRBJ2-7	.
CASSADRGRPYEQYF	TGTGCCAGCAGCGCCGACAGGGGGCGGCCCTACGAGCAGTACTTC	.	TRBV7-2	TRBJ2-7	TRBD1
CASSFMRTERGYEQYF	TGTGCCAGCAGTTTCATGAGGACCGAACGGGGCTACGAGCAGTACTTC	.	TRBV7-2	TRBJ2-7	.
CASSLYLRDPTYEQYF	TGTGCCAGCAGCTTGTATCTGCGGGATCCCACCTACGAGCAGTACTTC	.	TRBV5-8	TRBJ2-7	.
CASSDRHISNYGYTF	TGTGCCAGCAGCGACAGGCACATCTCCAACTATGGCTACACCTTC	.	TRBV5-4	TRBJ1-2	.
CASSYSTPGQGFEHTF	TGTGCCAGCAGTTACTCGACCCCCGGACAGGGGTTCGAACACACCTTC	.	TRBV6-5	TRBJ1-2	TRBD1
CASSEGRRYGYTF	TGTGCCAGCAGTGAAGGGCGGCGCTATGGCTACACCTTC	.	TRBV2	TRBJ1-2	.
CASLPWGQGNTEAFF	TGTGCCAGCCTTCCGTGGGGACAAGGGAACACTGAAGCTTTCTTT	.	TRBV28	TRBJ1-1	.
CASSRLAGESYEQYF	TGTGCCAGCAGCCGACTAGCGGGAGAGTCTTACGAGCAGTACTTC	.	TRBV7-9	TRBJ2-7	TRBD2